This T cell receptor beta chain is drawn from a study of T-cell memory formation after mild COVID-19. Germline CDR1 is SGHTA and CDR2 is FQGTGA. This CDR3 comprises 14 residues. With 3 bases removed from V and 5 bases from J, the gap between germline ends came to 12 bases. The study, taken as a whole, reports: Later expanders leaned CD4+, whereas day 15 to 85 contracting clones were balanced CD4/CD8. Researchers report contracting CD4+ clones mostly in CM and EM, with CD8+ clones in EMRA. Pre-infection memory carried some responding clones, suggesting that cross-reactive memory joined.

As to this clonotype: No antigen is known for it.

MiXCR was run by TCRdb on the 5' RACE reads, yielding one entry per CDR3 protein. The sample carries about 410,000 distinct CDR3 sequences, around 17% recorded once. The chain joins TRBV7-3 to TRBJ2-3, with D unclear. The TCR originated in a man aged 18 to 29 who had mild COVID-19 (a few samples of this study predate the infection). Cell type and time point are not known. Input material: PBMCs or a T cell subset sorted from them (not recorded which). CDR3: CASSFGQVGDTQYF. The CDR3 bases are TGTGCCAGCAGCTTTGGTCAGGTTGGAGATACGCAGTATTTT.